A selection of T cell receptor beta chains follows, all from one sample in a study of blood T cell repertoires in COVID-19. Method: immunoSEQ multiplex PCR; TCRdb's copy keeps in-frame clones and lacks some. The repertoire includes 230,000 or so clones, 80% to 85% of them detected once, and 4.5% to 5.5% sits in the top ten. The sequencing input was peripheral blood. All receptors derive from a human donor in a cohort sampled during active COVID-19. Each CDR3 is given with its conserved first and last residue. D genes are given only for firm matches. Size tells how often a clone was seen (once, few, many) or the class of an expanded clone, and some rows leave it out.

CDR3,DNA,V,D,size,J
CASSSRAGGVETQYF,TGTGCCAGCAGCTCCCGAGCGGGAGGGGTAGAGACCCAGTACTTC,TRBV11-2,TRBD2,-,TRBJ2-5
CASSLLDRSNYGYTF,TGTGCCAGCAGCTTATTGGACAGGTCTAACTATGGCTACACCTTC,TRBV7-9,TRBD1,-,TRBJ1-2
CASSPRGTSGSAYEQYF,TGTGCCAGCAGTCCGCGGGGGACTAGCGGGAGTGCCTACGAGCAGTACTTC,TRBV6-6,TRBD2,-,TRBJ2-7
CASSPSVSGGSTDTQYF,TGTGCCAGCTCACCAAGCGTGAGCGGGGGAAGCACAGATACGCAGTATTTT,TRBV18,TRBD2,-,TRBJ2-3
CSVSGQGSPYGYTF,TGCAGCGTTTCGGGACAGGGGTCTCCCTATGGCTACACCTTC,TRBV29-1,TRBD1,-,TRBJ1-2
CASSLVAGGLSGANVLTF,TGCGCCAGCAGCTTGGTAGCGGGAGGCCTCTCTGGGGCCAACGTCCTGACTTTC,TRBV5-1,TRBD2,-,TRBJ2-6
CASSFRPSYRGRIEKLFF,TGTGCCAGCAGTTTCCGCCCCTCCTACAGGGGGCGGATTGAAAAACTGTTTTTT,TRBV28,TRBD1,-,TRBJ1-4
CASSFGTSVYYEQYF,TGTGCCAGCAGCTTTGGGACTAGCGTTTACTACGAGCAGTACTTC,TRBV7-2,TRBD2,-,TRBJ2-7
CASSKVRTAYSNQPQHF,TGTGCCAGCAGCAAAGTTAGAACAGCTTATAGCAATCAGCCCCAGCATTTT,TRBV21-1,-,-,TRBJ1-5
CACHRESYNSPLHF,TGTGCCTGCCACAGGGAGTCCTATAATTCACCCCTCCACTTT,TRBV6-5,-,-,TRBJ1-6
CASSLAAGGRGNEQFF,TGTGCCAGCAGCTTAGCTGCGGGAGGAAGGGGCAATGAGCAGTTCTTC,TRBV7-6,TRBD2,-,TRBJ2-1
CASSYSRAPREGYTF,TGTGCCAGCAGTTACTCGAGGGCACCTCGTGAGGGCTACACCTTC,TRBV6-6,-,-,TRBJ1-2
CASSQDRGVYEQYF,TGCGCCAGCAGCCAAGATCGGGGAGTCTACGAGCAGTACTTC,TRBV4-1,-,-,TRBJ2-7
CSVDTGMNTEAFF,TGCAGCGTTGATACAGGGATGAACACTGAAGCTTTCTTT,TRBV29-1,-,-,TRBJ1-1
CASSDAPNTEAFF,TGTGCCAGCAGTGACGCGCCAAACACTGAAGCTTTCTTT,TRBV6-1,-,-,TRBJ1-1
CATSRDSGRGIF,TGTGCCACCAGCAGAGATAGCGGGAGAGGTATCTTC,TRBV15,TRBD2,-,TRBJ2-1
CASRVLGTEELFF,TGTGCCAGCAGGGTATTGGGCACCGAGGAGCTGTTTTTT,TRBV27,-,once,TRBJ2-2
CASTIDRVGTEAFF,TGTGCCAGCACCATCGACAGGGTAGGCACTGAAGCTTTCTTT,TRBV6-5,TRBD1,-,TRBJ1-1
CASSTQAPYEQYF,TGTGCCAGCAGTACCCAGGCCCCCTACGAGCAGTACTTC,TRBV27,-,few,TRBJ2-7
CASSLGTSPNEQFF,TGTGCCAGCAGCTTGGGGACTTCGCCAAATGAGCAGTTCTTC,TRBV5-6,-,few,TRBJ2-1
CASRPPGQGTYNEQFF,TGTGCCAGCAGACCCCCGGGACAGGGTACCTACAATGAGCAGTTCTTC,TRBV28,TRBD1,-,TRBJ2-1
CASSSNSGRAYEQYF,TGTGCCAGCAGCTCCAATAGCGGGAGGGCGTACGAGCAGTACTTC,TRBV11-3,TRBD2,-,TRBJ2-7
CASRLGTIANTGELFF,TGTGCCAGCAGATTGGGGACTATCGCGAACACCGGGGAGCTGTTTTTT,TRBV2,TRBD2,-,TRBJ2-2
CASSLRDFSYEQYF,TGTGCCAGCAGCCTACGGGACTTCTCCTACGAGCAGTACTTC,TRBV7-2,-,-,TRBJ2-7
CASSQGGTGLATNEKLFF,TGCGCCAGCAGCCAGGGGGGGACAGGGCTCGCAACTAATGAAAAACTGTTTTTT,TRBV4-3,TRBD1,few,TRBJ1-4
CASSHHSSSGRVYEQYF,TGTGCCAGCAGCCACCACTCATCTAGCGGGAGAGTCTACGAGCAGTACTTC,TRBV3-1/TRBV3-2,TRBD2,-,TRBJ2-7
CASSRGTDTDTQYF,TGTGCCAGCAGTCGAGGGACAGACACAGATACGCAGTATTTT,TRBV28,TRBD1,-,TRBJ2-3
CASRVQGAFGNTIYF,TGTGCCAGCAGAGTACAGGGGGCTTTTGGAAACACCATATATTTT,TRBV2,TRBD1,-,TRBJ1-3
CASSLQTSGTAFIYEQYF,TGTGCCAGCAGCCTACAGACTAGCGGGACCGCTTTTATCTACGAGCAGTACTTC,TRBV4-2,TRBD2,-,TRBJ2-7
CARSPRLAVPSYEQYF,TGTGCCAGGTCCCCGAGACTAGCGGTACCTTCCTACGAGCAGTACTTC,TRBV19,TRBD2,-,TRBJ2-7
CASSLAGGSYEQYF,TGTGCCAGCAGCTTAGCGGGAGGATCCTACGAGCAGTACTTC,TRBV7-8,-,once,TRBJ2-7
CASSPDWTYNEQFF,TGTGCCAGCAGTCCCGACTGGACCTACAATGAGCAGTTCTTC,TRBV27,-,many,TRBJ2-1
CASSQGGTYEQYF,TGCGCCAGCAGCCAAGGGGGGACTTACGAGCAGTACTTC,TRBV4-3,-,-,TRBJ2-7
CAWSVGSGELFF,TGTGCCTGGAGTGTAGGGAGCGGGGAGCTGTTTTTT,TRBV30,-,few,TRBJ2-2
CAISEPGHATSYEQYF,TGTGCCATCAGTGAGCCCGGACATGCAACCTCCTACGAGCAGTACTTC,TRBV10-3,-,-,TRBJ2-7